The text below deals with one T cell receptor beta chain. There is no known antigen for this receptor. The input lacks base qualities; no much larger clone sits a single base away. Via the germline V gene (reference sequence), CDR1 is LNHDA and CDR2 SQIVND. Relative to germline, V is missing 3 bases and J is missing 3 bases, with 9 bases of the junction outside any gene match. From cysteine to phenylalanine, the CDR3 is 16 amino acids long. Only the CDR3 region is kept as DNA, spanning 48 bases read in frame from base 1. The record originates from a study of blood T cell repertoires in COVID-19 (dated by TCRdb to about 2020). Background for the entire study: Samples from collaborators originated in the United States, Italy and Spain and spanned both the acute and convalescent phases of COVID-19. The repertoires were released in a freely available public database meant as a resource for research on the immune response to SARS-CoV-2. Samples were obtained from the ongoing ImmuneRACE study (first 160 participants) and from about 1,300 subjects provided by 6 global collaborators. Where available, HLA class I and class II types were obtained from metadata supplied by the sample provider rather than from assay-based typing. Subjects who had been exposed to COVID-19, were actively infected with it, or had recovered from it provided the deeply sampled blood TCRbeta repertoires that made up the dataset. The prospective study material was composed of cDNA or gDNA derived from T cells, B-cell-depleted T cells, or PBMCs. Nearly every sample came with metadata listing a de-identified subject ID, COVID-19 status, age in years and sex.

Enrolling through a virtual design, the prospective study's participants ranged in age from roughly 18 to 100 years and lived across roughly 24 United States geographic areas. In the prospective study, cohorts were assigned on the basis of participant-reported clinical history obtained from a screening survey and a study questionnaire. Each participant in the prospective study had whole blood, serum and a nasopharyngeal or oropharyngeal swab collected by mobile phlebotomists. Prospective study participants could optionally give additional blood draws and questionnaires over an approximately two-month period. Blood samples from the prospective study were shipped frozen or at room temperature prior to DNA extraction. The investigation overall reported the following: How much clinical and demographic metadata was included differed by source and by participant, and the metadata was provided uncurated.

TCRbeta CDR3 regions were amplified from genomic DNA using the immunoSEQ Assay, a bias-controlled multiplex PCR. The authors' analysis ran thus. The number of nucleated cells in each sample was estimated from the amplification of reference gene primers within the assay. To quantify the absolute abundance of each unique TCRbeta CDR3 rearrangement, sequence reads were collapsed and filtered. For each sample, productive Simpson clonality was calculated as the square root of Simpson's diversity index across productive rearrangements. TCRdb limited this immuneACCESS table to in-frame rearrangements with V and J called. A share of clones is missing; checked studies link under half to unresolved V genes, and the rest is unexplained. The DNA was the basis for D and trimming; V, J and clone size are from that table. The table for this sample lists about 140,000 clones; roughly four fifths of them were counted only once. The biggest ten clones account for about 3.7% of the sample.

The material sequenced was PBMCs or T cells enriched from blood (not recorded which). The sequence is built from TRBV19 and TRBJ1-1; 8 bases in the junction line up with TRBD1. The source of this sequence is a woman aged 50 to 60 with acute COVID-19. The CDR3: CASSIIGQGGYTEAFF. The DNA sequence reads TGTGCCAGTAGTATCATTGGACAGGGTGGGTACACTGAAGCTTTCTTT.